Listed below are T cell receptor beta chains from one sample, sequenced in a study of blood T cell repertoires in COVID-19. Using immunoSEQ multiplex PCR, the repertoire was profiled, and TCRdb retains in-frame clones only, with some absent. The sample records roughly 410,000 clones, approximately 88% being singletons. Sequencing used peripheral blood. All receptors derive from a man aged 35-49 years with acute or convalescent COVID-19. CDR3s include the opening cysteine and the closing phenylalanine or tryptophan. D genes are given only for firm matches. The size entry is marked missing in some rows and otherwise reads once, few, many or a size class.

clone_size j_call d_call v_call cdr3_nt cdr3_aa
- TRBJ2-7 - TRBV19 TGTGCCAGTAGTATTGGGGACATAGCCTACGAGCAGTACTTC CASSIGDIAYEQYF
- TRBJ1-3 - TRBV4-1 TGCGCCAGCAGCCAAATACGGGGTCCGGCCGGAAACACCATATATTTT CASSQIRGPAGNTIYF
- TRBJ1-1 - TRBV20-1 TGCAGTGCTAGTCCGGGGGAGCTGAGCACTGAAGCTTTCTTT CSASPGELSTEAFF
- TRBJ1-2 TRBD1 TRBV3-1/TRBV3-2 TGTGCCAGCAGCCAAGAAGGAGGACAGGGGGGTGGCTACACCTTC CASSQEGGQGGGYTF
few TRBJ2-5 - TRBV2 TGTGCCAGCAGTGAAAACCAGCAAGAGACCCAGTACTTC CASSENQQETQYF
few TRBJ2-7 - TRBV27 TGTGCCAGCAGTTTTGGGGCAGGCACCTACGAGCAGTACTTC CASSFGAGTYEQYF
- TRBJ1-1 TRBD1 TRBV18 TGTGCCAGCTCACCCACCGGGACAGAGAGTGAAGCTTTCTTT CASSPTGTESEAFF
- TRBJ2-7 TRBD1 TRBV9 TGTGCCAGCAGCCCCCGGGACAGGGCTTACGAGCAGTACTTC CASSPRDRAYEQYF
once TRBJ2-5 - TRBV3-1/TRBV3-2 TGTGCCAGCACCAGGACCCAGTACTTC CASTRTQYF
- TRBJ2-1 - TRBV28 TGTGCCAGCAGTTACGGTGAGCAGTTCTTC CASSYGEQFF
- TRBJ2-7 TRBD1 TRBV29-1 TGCAGCGTTGGTCCAGGACAGGGGTACGAGCAGTACTTC CSVGPGQGYEQYF
- TRBJ2-3 TRBD2 TRBV13 TGTGCCAGCAGCCTCCTAAGCGGGGGGTCAGATACGCAGTATTTT CASSLLSGGSDTQYF
- TRBJ1-5 - TRBV4-3 TGCGCCAGCAGCCTAACAACAGGGAGCAATCAGCCCCAGCATTTT CASSLTTGSNQPQHF
- TRBJ2-3 TRBD2 TRBV9 TGTGCCAGCAGCGCCCGGACTAGCGGGAGTTCAGATACGCAGTATTTT CASSARTSGSSDTQYF
- TRBJ1-4 - TRBV7-6 TGTGCCAGCAGCTTAGGTCGGGGGGGCGAGACTAATGAAAAACTGTTTTTT CASSLGRGGETNEKLFF
- TRBJ2-7 - TRBV27 TGTGCCAGCAGTGGCGGATCGACCTACGAGCAGTACTTC CASSGGSTYEQYF
- TRBJ1-3 - TRBV5-1 TGCGCCAGCAGCCCGTGGAGCTCTGGAAACACCATATATTTT CASSPWSSGNTIYF
once TRBJ1-3 - TRBV9 TGTGCCAGCAGCGGAGGGGGGGGCCCCGGAAACACCATATATTTT CASSGGGGPGNTIYF
- TRBJ1-4 TRBD1 TRBV6-6 TGTGCCAGCAGCCGCACAGGGGGTAATGAAAAACTGTTTTTT CASSRTGGNEKLFF
- TRBJ2-3 - TRBV11-2 TGTGCCAGCAGCTTAGGGCGACAGAGATCTATCATAGATACGCAGTATTTT CASSLGRQRSIIDTQYF
- TRBJ1-4 - TRBV12-3/TRBV12-4 TGTGCCAGCAGCGGGAGTAATGAAAAACTGTTTTTT CASSGSNEKLFF
- TRBJ1-5 - TRBV7-8 TGTGCCAGCAGCTTAGACAGGTTCAATCAGCCCCAGCATTTT CASSLDRFNQPQHF
- TRBJ1-2 - TRBV19 TGTGCCAGTGATGGGGGGAATGGTATCTATGGCTACACCTTC CASDGGNGIYGYTF
few TRBJ2-2 - TRBV9 TGTGCCAGCAGCGTAGCGGGCACCGGGGAGCTGTTTTTT CASSVAGTGELFF
- TRBJ1-5 TRBD1 TRBV28 TGTGCCAGCCGGGGGGGGACAGGGTCTAGTCAGCCCCAGCATTTT CASRGGTGSSQPQHF
- TRBJ1-2 TRBD1 TRBV6-6 TGTGCCAGCAGTCAATTGGTACAGGGGCGCAGCTATGGCTACACCTTC CASSQLVQGRSYGYTF
- TRBJ2-7 - TRBV28 TGTGCCAGCAGTTTAGTTGCCAGCGGAAGGTACTACGAGCAGTACTTC CASSLVASGRYYEQYF
- TRBJ1-1 - TRBV27 TGTGCCAGCAGTTACAGAAGTATGAACACTGAAGCTTTCTTT CASSYRSMNTEAFF
- TRBJ1-5 - TRBV28 TGTGCCAGCAGTTTATCGGTGCCCCAGCATTTT CASSLSVPQHF
- TRBJ1-3 TRBD1 TRBV11-2 TGTGCCAGCAGCTCCACGAGACAGGGGGCGAGGGGAAACACCATATATTTT CASSSTRQGARGNTIYF
- TRBJ2-7 TRBD1 TRBV3-1/TRBV3-2 TGTGCCAGCAGCCCGGGACAGAGCTACGAGCAGTACTTC CASSPGQSYEQYF
- TRBJ1-5 TRBD1 TRBV27 TGTGCCAGCAGCTCGGACAGGTCCAAGCGAAATCAGCCCCAGCATTTT CASSSDRSKRNQPQHF
- TRBJ2-7 - TRBV7-3 TGTGCCAGCAGCAGAACAGGGTCGGGCAACTACGAGCAGTACTTC CASSRTGSGNYEQYF
- TRBJ2-5 TRBD1 TRBV18 TGTGCCAGCTCCCAAACGAGGACAGGACAAGAGACCCAGTACTTC CASSQTRTGQETQYF
- TRBJ1-3 - TRBV7-2 TGTGCCAGCAGCTTAGGCGGGGATCTTAACACCATATATTTT CASSLGGDLNTIYF
- TRBJ2-2 - TRBV3-1/TRBV3-2 TGTGCCAGCATCCCTGGGGAGCTACAGGGCACCGGGGAGCTGTTTTTT CASIPGELQGTGELFF
- TRBJ1-4 - TRBV28 TGTGCCAGCCAATCGGACAGAAAGACCGAAAAACTGTTTTTT CASQSDRKTEKLFF
- TRBJ2-1 TRBD2 TRBV7-8 TGTGCCAGCACATTACGACTAGCGGGGAGTGAGCAGTTCTTC CASTLRLAGSEQFF
- TRBJ1-1 TRBD1 TRBV28 TGTGCCAGCAGTTTACTAGGGACAGGGGGCCAGAACACTGAAGCTTTCTTT CASSLLGTGGQNTEAFF
- TRBJ2-3 - TRBV7-2 TGTGCCAGCAGCTTAGCATCGGGGAGAGGCACAGATACGCAGTATTTT CASSLASGRGTDTQYF
- TRBJ2-1 TRBD2 TRBV5-1 TGCGCCAGCAGCTTGGATGTTAGCGGGAGTCGTCTGTCCTACAATGAGCAGTTCTTC CASSLDVSGSRLSYNEQFF
- TRBJ1-5 TRBD1 TRBV5-1 TGCGCCAGCAGCCTGGGGACAGGAAGCAATCAGCCCCAGCATTTT CASSLGTGSNQPQHF
- TRBJ1-4 - TRBV19 TGTGCCAGTAGTATCGGTGGGGCGGAACTGTTTTTT CASSIGGAELFF
- TRBJ1-5 TRBD1 TRBV3-1/TRBV3-2 TGTGCCAGCAGCCAATCGGACAGGGGCTTAGGCAATCAGCCCCAGCATTTT CASSQSDRGLGNQPQHF
- TRBJ2-7 TRBD1 TRBV6-5 TGTGCCAGCAGTTACAAAAGGACAGGGTCCTACGAGCAGTACTTC CASSYKRTGSYEQYF
- TRBJ2-5 TRBD2 TRBV9 TGTGCCAGCAGCGTAGGTATAGCGGGGTACCAAGAGACCCAGTACTTC CASSVGIAGYQETQYF
- TRBJ1-5 TRBD1 TRBV5-1 TGCGCCAGCAGCTTGATGACAGGGGATAATCAGCCCCAGCATTTT CASSLMTGDNQPQHF
- TRBJ1-4 - TRBV21-1 TGTGCCAGCAGCACTGAACCGGGACAGGATAATGAAAAACTGTTTTTT CASSTEPGQDNEKLFF
- TRBJ1-6 - TRBV11-3 TGTGCCAGCAGCATTCGACAGAATTCACCCCTCCACTTT CASSIRQNSPLHF